Shown below are 22 T cell receptor beta chains from a single sample sequenced in a study of Graves' ophthalmopathy and Graves' hyperthyroidism. From RNA, the CDR3 regions of TCR beta chains were amplified and sequenced. An opening RT-PCR round employed HTBI primers and preceded a second-round multiplex PCR. TCRdb re-derived calls from the multiplex PCR reads in MiXCR, one entry per CDR3 protein. The sample includes 350,000 or so distinct CDR3 sequences, roughly 16% seen only once; the top ten take roughly 12%. The material sequenced was peripheral blood. Receptors originate from an adult man with Graves' ophthalmopathy.

V gene TRBV30 combines with J gene TRBJ1-1; 9 nucleotides match TRBD1. Germline trimming cut 8 bases from V and 9 bases from J; bases unmatched to any gene: 13. In germline, CDR1 is GTSNPN, CDR2 SVGIG (reference sequence). This CDR3 comprises 13 residues. The CDR3 loop is CASQGQGRDKAFF. For the CDR3, the DNA is TGTGCCAGCCAAGGACAGGGGAGGGATAAAGCTTTCTTT.

The chain carries TRBV30 and TRBJ2-2, with TRBD2 matching over 7 bases. V lost 3 bases and J lost 6; bases outside the gene matches: 7. CDR1 is GTSNPN, CDR2 SVGIG, per germline (reference sequence). The CDR3 covers 14 residues. The DNA of the CDR3 is TGTGCCTGGAGGGGGGGGAACCGAGCCGGGGAGCTGTTTTTT. This gives the protein CAWRGGNRAGELFF.

V and J are TRBV2 and TRBJ2-5; possibly TRBD1 for D (7 bases). The CDR3 runs to 13 residues. Germline V CDR1 and CDR2: SNHLY, FYNNEI. Trimming took 3 bases from V and 7 from J, leaving 12 bases between them. CDR3 protein: CASSDGQGGTQYF. DNA for the CDR3: TGTGCCAGCAGTGATGGGCAGGGGGGGACCCAGTACTTC. Full variable domain (rest looked up from reference TRBV2 and TRBJ2-5): EPEVTQTPSHQVTQMGQEVILRCVPISNHLYFYWYRQILGQKVEFLVSFYNNEISEKSEIFDDQFSVERPDGSNFTLKIRSTKLEDSAMYFCASSDGQGGTQYFGPGTRLLVL.

This clonotype was detected ten times or more. The CDR3 loop is CASSQESVLQETQYF. As DNA, the CDR3 is TGTGCCAGCAGCCAAGAATCGGTCTTACAAGAGACCCAGTACTTC. The chain combines TRBV14 with TRBJ2-5; D is ambiguous. V was clipped by 0 bases and J by 2 bases, with 10 bases between them. This CDR3 has 15 amino acids. From germline, CDR1 is SGHDN and CDR2 FVKESK.

This clonotype was counted many times. The CDR3 here is CASSLDSGRPFYGYTF. The DNA for the CDR3 is TGTGCCAGCAGCTTAGACTCCGGGAGACCTTTCTATGGCTACACCTTC. V usage is TRBV11-2 and J usage is TRBJ1-2; no clear D. V lost 0 bases and J lost 4, with 15 bases in between. This CDR3 has 16 amino acids. Germline assignment: CDR1 SGHAT and CDR2 FQNNGV.

This clonotype occurred many times. This chain links TRBV29-1 with TRBJ1-5; TRBD1 matches 7 bases. The CDR3 covers 13 residues. Germline CDR1 reads SQVTM; CDR2 reads ANQGSEA. Losses at the gene ends were 7 bases for V and 2 bases for J; bases not matched to a gene: 5. This chain's CDR3 is CSAQGGGNQPQHF. CDR3 in DNA: TGCAGCGCCCAGGGGGGAGGCAATCAGCCCCAGCATTTT.

This clonotype came up a few times. The germline gene is not matched at one end of the junction; a read error may be the cause. V usage is TRBV18 and J usage is TRBJ2-2; 13 bases fit TRBD2. In germline, CDR1 is KGHSH, CDR2 LQKENI. CDR3 size: 16 residues. The CDR3 loop is CANSAGLAGSTGELFF. CDR3 bases: TGTGCCAACTCAGCGGGACTAGCGGGGAGCACCGGGGAGCTGTTTTTT.

This clonotype was counted at least ten times. This chain uses TRBV30 with TRBJ1-2; D gene uncertain. Trimming shortened V by 1 base and J by 1 base, and 4 bases separated the two germline ends. This CDR3 spans 12 amino acids. CDR1 GTSNPN and CDR2 SVGIG come from the germline V gene (reference sequence). The chain's CDR3 is CAWSGGNYGYTF. DNA of the CDR3: TGTGCCTGGAGTGGCGGTAACTATGGCTACACCTTC.

The sample holds many counts of this clonotype. The rearrangement uses TRBV12-3 or TRBV12-4 and TRBJ1-1, with D unclear. V dropped 5 bases and J dropped 1 base, with 11 bases sitting between them. This CDR3 has 14 amino acids. The CDR3 spells CASSVRNQNTEAFF. The CDR3 nucleotides are TGTGCCAGCAGTGTCCGCAACCAGAACACTGAAGCTTTCTTT.

This clonotype was counted ten times or more. The genes are TRBV13 and TRBJ2-2; 7 bases line up with TRBD2. The germline V gene has CDR1 PRHDT and CDR2 FYEKMQ (reference sequence). CDR3 length equals 16 residues. V trimming: 4 bases; J trimming: 4 bases; junction bases outside the gene matches: 9. CDR3 residues: CASSSSGPTPTGELFF. The CDR3 DNA is TGTGCCAGCAGCTCTAGCGGCCCAACACCCACCGGGGAGCTGTTTTTT.

This clonotype was seen a handful of times. This chain joins TRBV7-2 and TRBJ2-5; 10 bases map to TRBD1. Trimming took 4 bases from V and 5 from J; bases not matched to a gene: 7. From germline, CDR1 is SGHTA and CDR2 FQGNSA. This CDR3 spans 15 amino acids. CDR3 nucleotides: TGTGCCAGCAGCTCCCCCCGGACAGGGGGTGAGACCCAGTACTTC. Amino acid sequence: CASSSPRTGGETQYF.

The V and J genes are TRBV12-3 or TRBV12-4 and TRBJ2-5; no reliable D call. This CDR3 has 13 residues. Trimming removed 5 bases from V and 7 bases from J, with 14 bases in between. CDR3 amino acids: CASSLEAYGTQYF. DNA of the CDR3: TGTGCCAGCAGTCTAGAGGCATATGGGACCCAGTACTTC.

This clonotype was detected ten times or more. The CDR3 DNA reads TGTGCCAGCAGACCCAGCGGCTCAGAGAGCTATGGCTACACCTTC. It translates to CASRPSGSESYGYTF. The chain employs TRBV6-1 and TRBJ1-2; D is undetermined. The CDR3 totals 15 residues. CDR1 MNHNS and CDR2 SASEGT come from the germline V gene. Trimming removed 6 bases at V and 4 bases at J, with 18 bases between.

This clonotype appeared once. The J gene is TRBJ1-1, the V gene TRBV7-8, with 7 bases lining up with TRBD1. The ends lost 5 bases at V and 3 bases at J; junction bases unmatched: 15. CDR1 is SGHVS, CDR2 FQNEAQ, per germline. The CDR3 extends over 17 amino acids. CDR3 in DNA: TGTGCCAGCAGCCAGGGGGGGGCCCAAAGTCGGTACACTGAAGCTTTCTTT. It encodes CASSQGGAQSRYTEAFF.

This clonotype was detected ten times or more. The chain links TRBV24-1 to TRBJ2-5, with D maybe TRBD1 (5 bases). Per the germline V gene, CDR1 is KGHDR and CDR2 is SFDVKD. V shed 4 bases and J shed 3 bases, with 8 bases lying between them. The CDR3 is 13 residues long. CDR3 DNA sequence: TGTGCCACCAGTGACGCAGGGAAAGAGACCCAGTACTTC. Encoded protein: CATSDAGKETQYF.

This rearrangement joins TRBV12-3 or TRBV12-4 to TRBJ1-1; D remains unclear. This CDR3 is built from 14 residues. The V end was cut by 7 bases, the J end by 1 base, with 13 bases between. CDR3 loop: CASTTARANTEAFF. DNA for the CDR3: TGTGCCAGCACCACAGCTCGGGCGAACACTGAAGCTTTCTTT.

In its sample, this clonotype was seen many times. The chain joins TRBV2 to TRBJ2-5, with 9 positions matching TRBD1. With 6 bases clipped from V and 6 bases from J, the junction kept 17 bases outside the gene matches. Germline V gene lookup returns CDR1 SNHLY and CDR2 FYNNEI. The CDR3 runs 17 residues. The CDR3 nucleotides are TGTGCCAGCAGGGGGACAGGGACAAAGGGGGGATTGAAGACCCAGTACTTC. This encodes CASRGTGTKGGLKTQYF.

This rearrangement joins TRBV30 to TRBJ2-5; unclear D gene. The CDR3 is 11 residues long. Germline V gene data show CDR1 as GTSNPN and CDR2 as SVGIG (reference sequence). V dropped 5 bases and J dropped 3 bases, with 7 bases sitting between them. The CDR3 spells CAWGPKETQYF. Here the CDR3 DNA reads TGTGCCTGGGGACCTAAAGAGACCCAGTACTTC.

This clonotype was counted ten times or more. The DNA of the CDR3 is TGCAGCGCACAAGCAGCGGGGGGGATCTACGAGCAGTACTTC. Amino acids: CSAQAAGGIYEQYF. The J gene is TRBJ2-7, the V gene TRBV29-1; 10 bases line up with TRBD2. Germline CDR1 SQVTM, CDR2 ANQGSEA. After removal of 7 bases from V and 3 bases from J, the junction contained 9 bases not matched to a gene. The CDR3 is 14 amino acids.

This clonotype occurred many times. The chain joins TRBV20-1 to TRBJ1-1; D not resolved. The CDR3 is 12 residues long. Germline assignment: CDR1 DFQATT and CDR2 SNEGSKA (reference sequence). The V gene lost 1 base and the J gene lost 11 bases, with 14 bases spanning the gap. This chain's CDR3 is CSARVFGRDAFF. CDR3 nucleotides: TGCAGTGCTAGAGTTTTCGGCAGAGATGCTTTCTTT.

This clonotype was found many times. The V gene is TRBV7-9, the J gene TRBJ1-1, with D hard to call. V was clipped by 5 bases and J by 5 bases, with 12 bases between them. Germline CDR1 SEHNR, CDR2 FQNEAQ (reference sequence). CDR3 length equals 13 residues. CDR3 sequence: CASSIMLRTEAFF. The DNA of the CDR3 is TGTGCCAGCAGCATAATGTTGAGGACTGAAGCTTTCTTT.

This clonotype was found many times. CDR3 loop: CASSKETANYGYTF. The CDR3 DNA reads TGTGCCAGCAGCAAAGAGACAGCCAACTATGGCTACACCTTC. V gene TRBV5-5 combines with J gene TRBJ1-2; TRBD1 is a possible D gene (5 bases). The CDR3 runs to 14 residues. Trimming shortened V by 4 bases and J by 2 bases, and 12 bases separated the two germline ends. Per germline, CDR1 SGHKS and CDR2 YYEKEE (reference sequence).